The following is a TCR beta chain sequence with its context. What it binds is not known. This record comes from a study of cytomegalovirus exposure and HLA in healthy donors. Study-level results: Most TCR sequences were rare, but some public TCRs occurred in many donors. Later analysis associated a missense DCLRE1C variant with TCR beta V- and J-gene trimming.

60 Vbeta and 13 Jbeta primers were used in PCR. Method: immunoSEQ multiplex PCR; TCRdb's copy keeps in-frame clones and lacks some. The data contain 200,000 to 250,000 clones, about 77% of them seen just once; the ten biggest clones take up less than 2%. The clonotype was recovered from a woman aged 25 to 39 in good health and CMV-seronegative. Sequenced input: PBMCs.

The CDR3: CSAKEEVEQFF. The CDR3 DNA sequence: TGCAGTGCAAAGGAAGAGGTTGAGCAGTTCTTC. V gene TRBV20-1 combines with J gene TRBJ2-1, with D hard to call. Germline values: CDR1 DFQATT, CDR2 SNEGSKA (reference sequence). The CDR3 contains 11 residues. V was pared by 6 bases and J by 9 bases, with 12 bases between.